Below are 14 T cell receptor beta chains sequenced from a single sample in a study of identical twins. TCRdb fed the 5' RACE reads into MiXCR, producing one record per CDR3 protein. The data contain about 1.7 million distinct CDR3 sequences, less than 40% of them singletons. Sequenced input: cord blood. The receptors were sampled from a newborn girl in good health.

This clonotype has a handful of counts. The rearrangement links TRBV29-1 to TRBJ2-3, with D perhaps matching TRBD1 or TRBD2 (5 bases each). Germline CDR1 SQVTM, CDR2 ANQGSEA. CDR3 size: 13 residues. Trimming took 6 bases from V and 2 from J, leaving 12 bases between them. In DNA form, the CDR3 reads TGCAGCGTCTCGTGGGGGTACACAGATACGCAGTATTTT. It specifies CSVSWGYTDTQYF.

This clonotype appeared a few times. The chain joins TRBV7-9 to TRBJ1-2; D possibly corresponds to TRBD1 (6 bases). V was pared by 1 base and J by 4 bases, with 19 bases between. This CDR3 contains 17 residues. CDR1 SEHNR and CDR2 FQNEAQ come from the germline V gene (reference sequence). The CDR3 protein is CASSLDRDKVGAYGYTF. The DNA for the CDR3 is TGTGCCAGCAGCTTAGACCGGGACAAAGTTGGGGCCTATGGCTACACCTTC.

This chain joins TRBV10-3 and TRBJ2-7; D is ambiguous. The J call may be faulty, since TRBJ2-5 better matches the DNA end. Germline assignment: CDR1 ENHRY and CDR2 SYGVKD. The CDR3 has 12 residues. CDR3: CAISAPLETQYF. The CDR3 bases are TGTGCCATCAGTGCTCCCCTTGAGACCCAGTACTTC.

Here the CDR3 DNA reads TGTGCCATCAGTGAGATTTCCTCGTCGGACTTTTATGGCTACACCTTC. The encoded protein is CAISEISSSDFYGYTF. V is TRBV10-3 and J is TRBJ1-2, with D hard to call. The CDR3 consists of 16 residues. Germline CDR1 is ENHRY and CDR2 is SYGVKD. The V end lost 2 bases, the J end lost 5 bases, and 18 bases lay between the germline ends.

The genes are TRBV3-1 and TRBJ1-6; 8 bases map to TRBD1. The CDR3 totals 16 residues. With 4 bases clipped from V and 9 bases from J, the junction kept 11 bases outside the gene matches. CDR1 and CDR2 (germline): LGHDT, YNNKEL (reference sequence). For the CDR3, the DNA is TGTGCCAGCAGCCCGGGAACCGGGACAGGAACTTCACCCCTCCACTTT. This translates into CASSPGTGTGTSPLHF.

This clonotype was seen only a few times. The V call is TRBV6-6, the J call TRBJ2-6, with no clear D. Trimming cost V 7 bases and J 0 bases, with 13 bases left between them. The CDR3 has 16 amino acids. Looked up from germline, CDR1 is MNHNY and CDR2 is SVGAGI (reference sequence). The CDR3 region has the DNA TGTGCCAGCACGGCATCCCGTGGCTCTGGGGCCAACGTCCTGACTTTC. It is translated as CASTASRGSGANVLTF.

This chain joins TRBV6-1 and TRBJ1-1, with unresolved D. Per germline, CDR1 MNHNS and CDR2 SASEGT. The CDR3 is made up of 14 amino acids. V lost 3 bases, J lost 1 base, and 9 bases lay in between. The CDR3 coding sequence is TGTGCCAGCAGTGACATCCTGGGGAACACTGAAGCTTTCTTT. As protein: CASSDILGNTEAFF.

The gene calls are TRBV7-9 and TRBJ2-4; 7 positions agree with TRBD1. The end of the DNA aligns better with TRBJ2-7, so the J call may be wrong. The germline CDR1 and CDR2 sequences are SEHNR and FQNEAQ (reference sequence). CDR3 size: 15 residues. Here the CDR3 reads CASSLVRTGYYEQYF. CDR3 coding DNA: TGTGCCAGCAGCTTAGTCCGGACAGGTTACTACGAGCAGTACTTC.

The chain is built from TRBV7-2 and TRBJ1-2; tentatively, D is TRBD1 (5 bases). From germline, CDR1 is SGHTA and CDR2 FQGNSA. The V gene lost 1 base and the J gene lost 9 bases, with 9 bases spanning the gap. This CDR3 comprises 12 residues. The CDR3 coding sequence is TGTGCCAGCAGCTTAGTGGGGGGTCGCTACACCTTC. Amino acids: CASSLVGGRYTF.

The V gene is TRBV29-1, the J gene TRBJ1-1; D not certain. Germline V gene data show CDR1 as SQVTM and CDR2 as ANQGSEA. The CDR3 has 13 residues. V lost 4 bases and J 2 bases, leaving 11 bases between the germline ends. The CDR3 loop is CSVASGPNTEAFF. Here the CDR3 DNA reads TGCAGCGTTGCCAGTGGGCCAAACACTGAAGCTTTCTTT. Filled out from reference TRBV29-1 and TRBJ1-1, the complete variable domain reads SAVISQKPSRDICQRGTSLTIQCQVDSQVTMMFWYRQQPGQSLTLIATANQGSEATYESGFVIDKFPISRPNLTFSTLTVSNMSPEDSSIYLCSVASGPNTEAFFGQGTRLTVV.

The chain employs TRBV7-2 and TRBJ2-7; D is unclear. V lost 5 bases and J lost 1, with 21 bases in between. CDR1 and CDR2 (germline): SGHTA, FQGNSA. This CDR3 has 17 residues. The CDR3 DNA follows: TGTGCCAGCAGCCTTACCCCCACCGGGTTCTCTTCCTACGAGCAGTACTTC. It is translated as CASSLTPTGFSSYEQYF.

This clonotype was seen only a few times. The chain couples TRBV20-1 to TRBJ2-5; D remains ambiguous. The CDR3 runs 12 residues. Trimming removed 0 bases from V and 11 bases from J, with 13 bases in between. Germline V gene lookup returns CDR1 DFQATT and CDR2 SNEGSKA (reference sequence). CDR3 bases: TGCAGTGCTAGAGACGGGTCGACGACGCAGTACTTC. It is translated as CSARDGSTTQYF.

Comment on this clonotype: One base away lies a much larger clone, so this may be a sequencing read error. The V and J genes are TRBV6-2 or TRBV6-3 and TRBJ2-4, with unresolved D. The J call may not be correct, given that the DNA end is closer to TRBJ2-7. The CDR3 is made up of 13 amino acids. CDR1 MNHEY and CDR2 SVGEGT come from the germline V gene. CDR3 sequence: CAISARSYYEQYF. The CDR3, as DNA: TGTGCCATCTCAGCTCGTTCATACTACGAGCAGTACTTC.

The chain employs TRBV7-2 and TRBJ2-7, with D perhaps TRBD2 (5 bases). Looked up from germline, CDR1 is SGHTA and CDR2 is FQGNSA. This CDR3 comprises 12 residues. Trimming removed 7 bases at V and 10 bases at J, with 17 bases between. The CDR3 DNA reads as TGTGCCAGCACCTCTAACGGGGTGAGCCAGTACTTC. Translation gives CASTSNGVSQYF.